This T cell receptor (beta chain) was retrieved from a study of spatial heterogeneity in lung cancer. CDR3 length: 17 residues. The V gene's germline CDR1 is MNHEY and CDR2 SVGEGT. With 6 bases clipped from V and 2 bases from J, the junction kept 8 bases outside the gene matches. This clonotype was counted many times. From the 5' RACE reads, TCRdb called clonotypes with MiXCR, one entry per CDR3 protein. The data show about 120,000 distinct CDR3 sequences, 9% to 15% seen once. Specified time point: blood at routine non-recurrence follow-up after resection. The input material, whole RNA from tumor, nontumor lung or frozen PBMC, was sequenced unsorted.

The TCR was taken from a male donor with early-stage non-small cell lung cancer. The V gene is TRBV6-2 or TRBV6-3, the J gene TRBJ2-5, with 14 positions matching TRBD2. The material sequenced was PBMCs, taken at follow-up. The CDR3 coding sequence is TGTGCCAGCAGGGAGGGACTAGCGGGGGTCGGACAAGAGACCCAGTACTTC. It specifies CASREGLAGVGQETQYF.